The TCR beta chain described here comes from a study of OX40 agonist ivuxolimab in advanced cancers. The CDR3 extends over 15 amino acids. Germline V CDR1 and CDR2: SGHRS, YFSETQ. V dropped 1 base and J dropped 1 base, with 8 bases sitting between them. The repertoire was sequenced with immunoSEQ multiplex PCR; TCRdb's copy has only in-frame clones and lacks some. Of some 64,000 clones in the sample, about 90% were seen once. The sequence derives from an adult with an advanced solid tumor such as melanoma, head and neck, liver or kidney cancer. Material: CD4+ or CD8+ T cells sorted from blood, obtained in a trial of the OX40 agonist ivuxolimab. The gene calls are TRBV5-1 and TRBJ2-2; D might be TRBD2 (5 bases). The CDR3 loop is CASSLRAGNTGELFF. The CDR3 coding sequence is TGCGCCAGCAGCTTGAGGGCGGGGAACACCGGGGAGCTGTTTTTT.